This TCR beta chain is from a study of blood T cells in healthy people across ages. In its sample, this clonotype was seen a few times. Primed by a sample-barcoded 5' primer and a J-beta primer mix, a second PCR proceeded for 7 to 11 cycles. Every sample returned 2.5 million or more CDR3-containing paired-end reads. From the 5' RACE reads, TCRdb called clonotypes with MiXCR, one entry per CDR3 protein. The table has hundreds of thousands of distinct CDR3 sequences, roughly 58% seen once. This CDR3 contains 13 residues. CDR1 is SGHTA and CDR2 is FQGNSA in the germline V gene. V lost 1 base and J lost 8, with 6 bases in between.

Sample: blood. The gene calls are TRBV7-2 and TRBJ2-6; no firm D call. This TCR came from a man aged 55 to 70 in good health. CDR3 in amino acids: CASSLGRTNVLTF. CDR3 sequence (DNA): TGTGCCAGCAGCTTAGGGCGGACCAACGTCCTGACTTTC.